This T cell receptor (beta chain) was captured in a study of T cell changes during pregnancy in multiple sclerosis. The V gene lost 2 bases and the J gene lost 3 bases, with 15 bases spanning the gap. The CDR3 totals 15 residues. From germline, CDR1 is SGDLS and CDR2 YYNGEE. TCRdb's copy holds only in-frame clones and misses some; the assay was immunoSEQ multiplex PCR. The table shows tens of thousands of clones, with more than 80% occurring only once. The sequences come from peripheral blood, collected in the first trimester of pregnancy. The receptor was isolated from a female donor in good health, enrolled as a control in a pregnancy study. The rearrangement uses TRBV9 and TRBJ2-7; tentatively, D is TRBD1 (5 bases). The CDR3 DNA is TGTGCCAGCAGCGTGGGGATGGGCAGGGTCTACGAGCAGTACTTC. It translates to CASSVGMGRVYEQYF.